This entry lists 5 T cell receptor beta chains sequenced from one sample in a study of blood T cell repertoires in COVID-19. Profiling relied on immunoSEQ multiplex PCR, and the TCRdb table lists in-frame clones only, not all of them. Of fewer than 300,000 clones listed, just over 90% are singletons. The sequenced sample was peripheral blood. These receptors all come from a woman in her twenties or thirties with COVID-19, enrolled during active disease.

About this clone: The same CDR3 arises from other DNA sequences in this sample as well. The CDR3 DNA reads as TGCAGCGTTGGACAGGGGAGCACTGAAGCTTTCTTT. Residues: CSVGQGSTEAFF. The V call is TRBV29-1, the J call TRBJ1-1, with TRBD1 identical over 8 bases. The germline CDR1 and CDR2 sequences are SQVTM and ANQGSEA. V gave up 4 bases and J gave up 4 bases; unmatched junction bases: 2. This CDR3 has 12 residues.

The chain has TRBV5-4 and TRBJ2-2, with 7 bases that match TRBD2. The germline CDR1 and CDR2 sequences are SGHNT and YYREEE (reference sequence). This CDR3 contains 15 residues. V was pared by 3 bases and J by 1 base, with 3 bases of the junction left unmatched. The CDR3 sequence: CASSYPSGNTGELFF. CDR3 DNA: TGTGCCAGCAGCTACCCTAGCGGGAACACCGGGGAGCTGTTTTTT.

The gene calls are TRBV18 and TRBJ2-7, with D perhaps matching TRBD2 (5 bases). This CDR3 is built from 15 residues. CDR1 and CDR2 from the germline V gene are KGHSH and LQKENI. V was cut by 0 bases and J by 6 bases, with 15 bases left in between. CDR3 region: CASSPPTGINLEQYF. The CDR3 DNA reads TGTGCCAGCTCACCACCGACGGGGATTAATCTCGAGCAGTACTTC.

V and J are TRBV7-6 and TRBJ1-3, with a possible D match to TRBD1 (5 bases). V lost 5 bases and J lost 0, with 14 bases in between. CDR1 is SGHVS, CDR2 FNYEAQ, per germline. The CDR3 consists of 16 residues. CDR3 in amino acids: CASSETGFPSGNTIYF. Here the CDR3 DNA reads TGTGCCAGCAGCGAAACAGGTTTTCCCTCTGGAAACACCATATATTTT.

The rearrangement joins TRBV28 to TRBJ2-2, with 12 bases that match TRBD1. V lost 3 bases and J lost 6; bases outside the gene matches: 5. Germline values: CDR1 MDHEN, CDR2 SYDVKM. The CDR3 has 16 amino acids. The CDR3 DNA sequence: TGTGCCAGCAGTTTCTTCGGGACAGGGGGCTCCGGGGAGCTGTTTTTT. This sequence encodes CASSFFGTGGSGELFF.